Below, 18 T cell receptor beta chains from the same sample are listed, as sequenced in a study of cytotoxic CD8 clonotypes in ibrutinib-treated CLL. Only in-frame clones appear in the TCRdb table, and some are missing; sequencing was by immunoSEQ multiplex PCR. The data hold approximately 92,000 clones, with around 77% observed a single time. This specimen consisted of PBMCs, obtained after 24 months of ibrutinib treatment. The receptors stem from a human donor with chronic lymphocytic leukemia.

This clone showed up just once. The V call is TRBV5-1, the J call TRBJ1-4; D unclear. With 0 bases removed from V and 8 bases from J, the gap between germline ends came to 14 bases. The CDR3 loop spans 15 amino acids. Germline loops: CDR1 SGHRS, CDR2 YFSETQ. The CDR3 loop reads CASSLAPGSREKLFF. Here the CDR3 DNA reads TGCGCCAGCAGCTTGGCCCCCGGGAGTCGGGAAAAACTGTTTTTT.

The V gene is TRBV18, the J gene TRBJ2-7; the match to TRBD1 covers 8 bases. Unmatched junction bases numbered 1, after V lost 3 bases and J lost 3 bases. Germline-derived CDR1 and CDR2 are KGHSH and LQKENI. The CDR3 length is 13 residues. The CDR3: CASSPTGVYEQYF. In DNA, the CDR3 is TGTGCCAGCTCACCGACAGGGGTCTACGAGCAGTACTTC. The entire variable domain, with the rest obtained from reference TRBV18 and TRBJ2-7, is as follows: NAGVMQNPRHLVRRRGQEARLRCSPMKGHSHVYWYRQLPEEGLKFMVYLQKENIIDESGMPKERFSAEFPKEGPSILRIQQVVRGDSAAYFCASSPTGVYEQYFGPGTRLTVT.

This chain uses TRBV29-1 with TRBJ1-1, with D uncertain. The CDR3 is 14 amino acids. Trimming shortened V by 1 base and J by 4 bases, and 13 bases separated the two germline ends. Per germline, CDR1 SQVTM and CDR2 ANQGSEA. The CDR3 DNA follows: TGCAGCGTTGAAGGAGAAGGTTTTATCACTGAAGCTTTCTTT. It yields the protein CSVEGEGFITEAFF.

CDR3 coding DNA: TGTGCCAGCAGCCCCCAATACGGGGGGAGAGGGGAGACCCAGTACTTC. It is translated as CASSPQYGGRGETQYF. The gene calls are TRBV7-6 and TRBJ2-5, with 7 bases matching TRBD2. From germline, CDR1 is SGHVS and CDR2 FNYEAQ. The CDR3 length is 16 residues. J was trimmed by 5 bases and V by 5 bases; bases with no gene match: 14. Based on the CDR3 plus reference TRBV7-6 and TRBJ2-5, the full variable domain is GAGVSQSPRYKVTKRGQDVALRCDPISGHVSLYWYRQALGQGPEFLTYFNYEAQQDKSGLPNDRFSAERPEGSISTLTIQRTEQRDSAMYRCASSPQYGGRGETQYFGPGTRLLVL.

V is TRBV4-2 and J is TRBJ1-2; D is uncertain. Germline V gene sequence: CDR1 LGHNA, CDR2 YNFKEQ. Trimming stripped 0 bases from V and 5 bases from J, with 7 bases between. This CDR3 region has 13 residues. The CDR3 here is CASSQDEGYGYTF. The DNA of the CDR3 is TGTGCCAGCAGCCAAGATGAGGGTTATGGCTACACCTTC.

V and J are TRBV5-6 and TRBJ2-2; a weak D match, TRBD1 (5 bases). Trimming cost V 0 bases and J 1 base, with 10 bases left between them. The CDR3 covers 16 residues. Germline-derived CDR1 and CDR2 are SGHDT and YYEEEE. CDR3 DNA sequence: TGTGCCAGCAGCTTGGGACAGACATTGAACACCGGGGAGCTGTTTTTT. This encodes CASSLGQTLNTGELFF.

The chain is built from TRBV15 and TRBJ1-1; the D gene is possibly TRBD1 (5 bases). This CDR3 is 16 amino acids long. The V gene lost 0 bases and the J gene lost 1 base, with 12 bases spanning the gap. Germline V gene lookup returns CDR1 LNHNV and CDR2 YYDKDF (reference sequence). Here the CDR3 reads CATSRDIGAGNTEAFF. The CDR3 DNA reads TGTGCCACCAGCAGAGATATAGGGGCGGGGAACACTGAAGCTTTCTTT.

This clone was recorded once. The V call is TRBV6-1, the J call TRBJ2-5; possibly TRBD1 for D (6 bases). Germline CDR1 MNHNS, CDR2 SASEGT. Trimming removed 4 bases from V and 4 bases from J, with 16 bases in between. The CDR3 runs to 15 residues. In DNA form, the CDR3 reads TGTGCCAGCAGTGGGGGGACACGCGGTGCAGAGACCCAGTACTTC. It yields the protein CASSGGTRGAETQYF.

This clone was seen a few times. The chain employs TRBV5-4 and TRBJ1-1, with D perhaps matching TRBD1 (6 bases). V lost 2 bases to trimming and J lost 8 bases, with 10 bases between them. The germline CDR1 and CDR2 sequences are SGHNT and YYREEE (reference sequence). The CDR3 consists of 12 residues. In nucleotides, the CDR3 is TGTGCCAGCAGCTTAAACGACAGGGAAGCTTTCTTT. Translating gives CASSLNDREAFF.

A word on this clone: This may arise from a read error, as a much more abundant clone is one base away. This chain uses TRBV5-1 with TRBJ2-7; D uncertain. This CDR3 spans 12 amino acids. Germline V lookup: CDR1 SGHRS, CDR2 YFSETQ. CDR3 loop: CASSLASYEQYF. CDR3 sequence (DNA): TGTGCCAGCAGCTTGGCCAGCTACGAGCAGTACTTC.

A word on this clone: An end of the junction differs from the germline gene, which may be a read error. The rearrangement links TRBV29-1 to TRBJ1-1; D unclear. This CDR3 has 9 residues. The germline V gene has CDR1 SQVTM and CDR2 ANQGSEA. The CDR3 bases are TGCAGCGTTGAGGGCGGGTCCCCCTTT. Translated: CSVEGGSPF.

The V gene is TRBV27, the J gene TRBJ2-2; D call uncertain. The CDR3 covers 13 residues. Germline V lookup: CDR1 MNHEY, CDR2 SMNVEV (reference sequence). The V gene lost 1 base and the J gene lost 7 bases, with 7 bases spanning the gap. The CDR3 sequence is CASSLFASGELFF. Here the CDR3 DNA reads TGTGCCAGCAGTTTATTCGCTAGCGGGGAGCTGTTTTTT.

The V call is TRBV18, the J call TRBJ2-1; D is perhaps TRBD1 (6 bases). Germline-derived CDR1 and CDR2 are KGHSH and LQKENI. Trimming took off 5 bases at V and 4 bases at J, with 15 bases between the two ends. The length of the CDR3 is 15 residues. CDR3 DNA sequence: TGTGCCAGCTCAGTCGGACAGAAAATTTACAATGAGCAGTTCTTC. Residues: CASSVGQKIYNEQFF.

In its sample, this clone was seen a few times. The chain recombines TRBV4-2 with TRBJ2-3, with 9 bases identical to TRBD2. Looked up from germline, CDR1 is LGHNA and CDR2 is YNFKEQ. This CDR3 has 16 residues. J was trimmed by 5 bases and V by 3 bases; bases with no gene match: 9. The CDR3 nucleotides are TGTGCCAGCAGCCAGGGACTAGCTAACGGTGGAGATACGCAGTATTTT. Its translation is CASSQGLANGGDTQYF.

The chain has TRBV9 and TRBJ1-1; D is perhaps TRBD1 (6 bases). With 4 bases removed from V and 5 bases from J, the gap between germline ends came to 15 bases. This CDR3 has 14 amino acids. Germline CDR1 SGDLS, CDR2 YYNGEE. In DNA, the CDR3 is TGTGCCAGCAGCCCCCGGGGAGGGGGGACTGAAGCTTTCTTT. Translation: CASSPRGGGTEAFF.

The chain carries TRBV15 and TRBJ1-5; possible D gene TRBD1, 5 bases. CDR1 is LNHNV and CDR2 is YYDKDF in the germline V gene (reference sequence). This CDR3 has 12 amino acids. Trimming left V 6 bases short and J 11 bases short, with 14 bases between. The CDR3 DNA follows: TGTGCCACCAGGCGGGGTGTGGGGGCCCAGCATTTT. Translating gives CATRRGVGAQHF.

The rearrangement uses TRBV14 and TRBJ2-1, with D perhaps matching TRBD1 or TRBD2 (6 bases each). Per the germline V gene, CDR1 is SGHDN and CDR2 is FVKESK. This CDR3 spans 16 amino acids. Deletions cut 6 bases from V and 3 bases from J, with 18 bases between. CDR3 in amino acids: CASSQGLQRVYNEQFF. The CDR3 DNA reads as TGTGCCAGCAGTCAGGGGCTGCAGCGGGTCTACAATGAGCAGTTCTTC.

V gene TRBV11-2 combines with J gene TRBJ1-4; D is unclear. The germline CDR1 and CDR2 sequences are SGHAT and FQNNGV. The CDR3 is 14 amino acids. V lost 5 bases and J lost 4, with 11 bases in between. The CDR3, as DNA: TGTGCCAGCAGCCTCTCGAACGTTAATGAAAAACTGTTTTTT. This codes for CASSLSNVNEKLFF. The variable domain in full, completed from reference TRBV11-2 and TRBJ1-4, reads EAGVAQSPRYKIIEKRQSVAFWCNPISGHATLYWYQQILGQGPKLLIQFQNNGVVDDSQLPKDRFSAERLKGVDSTLKIQPAKLEDSAVYLCASSLSNVNEKLFFGSGTQLSVL.